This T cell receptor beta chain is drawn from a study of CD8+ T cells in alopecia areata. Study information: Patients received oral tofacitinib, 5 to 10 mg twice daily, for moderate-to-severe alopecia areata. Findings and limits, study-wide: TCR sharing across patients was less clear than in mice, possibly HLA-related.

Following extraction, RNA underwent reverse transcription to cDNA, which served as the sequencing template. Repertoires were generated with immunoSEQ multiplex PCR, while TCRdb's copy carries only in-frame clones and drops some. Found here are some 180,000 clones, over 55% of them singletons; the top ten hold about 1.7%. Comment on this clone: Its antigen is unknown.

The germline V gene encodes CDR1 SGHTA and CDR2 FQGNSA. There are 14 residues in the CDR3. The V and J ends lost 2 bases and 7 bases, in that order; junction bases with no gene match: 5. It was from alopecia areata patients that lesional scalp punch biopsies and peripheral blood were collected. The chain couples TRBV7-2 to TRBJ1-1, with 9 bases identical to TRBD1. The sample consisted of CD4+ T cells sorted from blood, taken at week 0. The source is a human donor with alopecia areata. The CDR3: CASSLFGQGFEAFF. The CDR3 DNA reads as TGTGCCAGCAGCTTATTCGGACAGGGGTTTGAAGCTTTCTTT.